The 22 T cell receptor beta chains in this list originate from one sample, sequenced in a study of cytomegalovirus exposure and HLA in healthy donors (dated by TCRdb to the late 2010s). Library preparation used the immunoSEQ multiplex PCR assay. For the multiplex PCR, a mixture combining 60 forward primers for TCR Vbeta segments and 13 reverse primers for TCR Jbeta segments was used. TCRdb retrieved this table from immuneACCESS and kept in-frame rearrangements only. Not all clones are present; in checked studies, unresolved V genes account for under half, and no reason is known for the remainder. Counted in this sample were over 70,000 clones; 76% of them appeared once. 1.2% to 1.5% of the sample is taken by the ten largest. Sequencing used PBMCs. The receptors derive from a male donor in good health and CMV-seronegative.

This clone has more than one count but fewer than ten. The CDR3 reads CASRSLEGNHEAFF. Here the CDR3 DNA reads TGTGCCAGCCGCTCACTGGAGGGGAACCACGAAGCTTTCTTT. The V call is TRBV9, the J call TRBJ1-1, with D maybe TRBD1 (5 bases). V was cut by 7 bases and J by 8 bases, with 21 bases left in between. Germline-derived CDR1 and CDR2 are SGDLS and YYNGEE. The CDR3 runs to 14 residues.

The chain carries TRBV6-5 and TRBJ2-7; 7 bases match TRBD1. In germline, CDR1 is MNHEY, CDR2 SVGAGI. V dropped 8 bases and J dropped 6; count of bases not matched to a gene: 10. The CDR3 extends over 13 amino acids. This CDR3 is CASSGTASLEQYF. CDR3 DNA sequence: TGTGCCAGCTCCGGGACAGCCAGTCTCGAGCAGTACTTC.

The J gene is TRBJ2-1, the V gene TRBV30, with D possibly TRBD2 on 6 matching bases. Trimming took 4 bases from V and 3 from J, leaving 13 bases between them. Germline lookup yields CDR1 GTSNPN and CDR2 SVGIG (reference sequence). The CDR3 is made up of 14 amino acids. The CDR3 DNA reads as TGTGCCTGGACCACACCCGGGGGCTACAATGAGCAGTTCTTC. It encodes CAWTTPGGYNEQFF.

The chain recombines TRBV23-1 with TRBJ1-6, with D possibly being TRBD1 (5 bases). TRBV23-1 is an ORF; its function is uncertain. The ends were cut back, 7 bases at V and 9 bases at J, with 16 bases in the middle. This CDR3 region has 14 residues. CDR3 in DNA: TGCGCCAGCAACCTCAGGGTTTTCGGTTCACCCCTCCACTTT. It codes for CASNLRVFGSPLHF.

This clone was detected once. V and J are TRBV2 and TRBJ1-5; TRBD1 might be the D (5 bases). This CDR3 has 14 residues. Germline V CDR1 and CDR2: SNHLY, FYNNEI. V lost 3 bases and J 1 base, leaving 7 bases between the germline ends. Here the CDR3 DNA reads TGTGCCAGCAGTGACGGGGGGAGCAATCAGCCCCAGCATTTT. Amino acids: CASSDGGSNQPQHF.

The genes are TRBV9 and TRBJ2-1; D gene ambiguous. Trimming pared 4 bases from V and 5 bases from J, leaving 16 bases between. CDR3 length: 15 amino acids. CDR1 SGDLS and CDR2 YYNGEE come from the germline V gene. The CDR3 spells CASSLRSGPNNEQFF. The CDR3 DNA sequence: TGTGCCAGCAGCCTTCGTTCGGGTCCGAACAATGAGCAGTTCTTC.

The genes are TRBV5-4 and TRBJ2-7; D is perhaps TRBD2 (6 bases). This CDR3 spans 13 amino acids. Germline CDR1 is SGHNT and CDR2 is YYREEE (reference sequence). Trimming took 4 bases from V and 4 from J, leaving 12 bases between them. The CDR3 coding sequence is TGTGCCAGCAGCCTTCGGGACTCGTACGAGCAGTACTTC. Translated, it gives CASSLRDSYEQYF.

The chain recombines TRBV18 with TRBJ1-1; 8 nucleotides align to TRBD1. The CDR3 sequence is 14 residues long. J gave up 1 base and V 5 bases, and 3 bases lay outside the gene matches. Germline V lookup: CDR1 KGHSH, CDR2 LQKENI. CDR3 amino acids: CASSVGTGNTEAFF. DNA of the CDR3: TGTGCCAGCTCAGTAGGGACAGGGAACACTGAAGCTTTCTTT.

The count of this clone is one. V is TRBV28 and J is TRBJ1-1; no reliable D call. This CDR3 is 16 amino acids long. The V end was cut by 6 bases, the J end by 1 base, with 18 bases between. In germline, CDR1 is MDHEN, CDR2 SYDVKM. As DNA, the CDR3 is TGTGCCAGCAGCCCCCAATTTGAGATAAGGAACACTGAAGCTTTCTTT. It yields the protein CASSPQFEIRNTEAFF.

V gene TRBV19 combines with J gene TRBJ2-7; D is possibly TRBD1 (5 bases). The CDR3 is 15 residues long. V lost 5 bases to trimming and J lost 0 bases, with 14 bases between them. Germline loops: CDR1 LNHDA, CDR2 SQIVND (reference sequence). Here the CDR3 DNA reads TGTGCCAGTAGTCTTGAACAGGCGAGCTCCTACGAGCAGTACTTC. It is translated as CASSLEQASSYEQYF. The whole variable domain, remainder taken from reference TRBV19 and TRBJ2-7, is DGGITQSPKYLFRKEGQNVTLSCEQNLNHDAMYWYRQDPGQGLRLIYYSQIVNDFQKGDIAEGYSVSREKKESFPLTVTSAQKNPTAFYLCASSLEQASSYEQYFGPGTRLTVT.

The J gene is TRBJ2-1, the V gene TRBV7-2, with 10 bases that match TRBD1. Trimming took 4 bases from V and 10 from J; bases not matched to a gene: 7. Germline CDR1 SGHTA, CDR2 FQGNSA. This CDR3 comprises 14 residues. CDR3 DNA sequence: TGTGCCAGCAGCTCCTACCGGGACAGGGGAGAGCAGTTCTTC. It is translated as CASSSYRDRGEQFF.

J is TRBJ1-5 and V is TRBV6-6, with a possible D match to TRBD1 (6 bases). Germline V lookup: CDR1 MNHNY, CDR2 SVGAGI (reference sequence). The CDR3 is made up of 13 amino acids. The V end was cut by 10 bases, the J end by 7 bases, with 17 bases between. The CDR3 DNA reads TGTGCCATTTCCGGGGACATAAGACAGCCCCAGCATTTT. Translating it yields CAISGDIRQPQHF.

The gene calls are TRBV10-1 and TRBJ2-3; 7 nucleotides match TRBD1. V was clipped by 6 bases and J by 3 bases; unmatched bases: 9. The CDR3 spans 15 residues. Germline CDR1 is WNHNN and CDR2 is SYGVQD (reference sequence). The CDR3 DNA reads as TGCGCCAGCAGCGCGACAGGGAGTGGGACAGATACGCAGTATTTT. It specifies CASSATGSGTDTQYF.

The V and J genes are TRBV7-9 and TRBJ1-1, with no clear D. V was shortened by 7 bases and J by 7 bases, with 10 bases between the two germline ends. CDR1 SEHNR and CDR2 FQNEAQ come from the germline V gene (reference sequence). This CDR3 contains 11 residues. The CDR3 region is CASTPGIEAFF. The CDR3 DNA sequence: TGTGCCAGCACCCCGGGGATTGAAGCTTTCTTT.

The chain has TRBV4-1 and TRBJ2-3, with 7 bases fitting TRBD2. Trimming cost V 0 bases and J 9 bases; bases outside gene matches: 3. The CDR3 totals 13 residues. CDR1 is MGHRA, CDR2 YSYEKL, per germline. The CDR3 region is CASSQERERTQYF. CDR3 DNA: TGCGCCAGCAGCCAAGAGCGGGAGAGGACGCAGTATTTT.

A few counts support this clone. CDR3 residues: CASTPWTVNTEAFF. CDR3 bases: TGTGCCAGTACCCCCTGGACTGTCAACACTGAAGCTTTCTTT. The genes are TRBV19 and TRBJ1-1; D remains ambiguous. Germline lookup yields CDR1 LNHDA and CDR2 SQIVND (reference sequence). The CDR3 contains 14 residues. Trimming took 7 bases from V and 2 from J, leaving 14 bases between them.

The V and J genes are TRBV28 and TRBJ1-1, with 8 nucleotides matching TRBD1. Trimming took 7 bases from V and 0 from J; bases not matched to a gene: 1. CDR1 is MDHEN, CDR2 SYDVKM, per germline. The CDR3 totals 13 residues. The CDR3 protein is CASIQGVNTEAFF. The CDR3 DNA follows: TGTGCCAGCATACAGGGGGTGAACACTGAAGCTTTCTTT.

This clone was seen a single time. The chain is built from TRBV10-1 and TRBJ2-7; the match to TRBD1 covers 8 bases. Germline CDR1 is WNHNN and CDR2 is SYGVQD (reference sequence). V shed 2 bases, J shed 5 bases, and the junction held 2 bases outside the gene matches. The CDR3 extends over 13 amino acids. CDR3 sequence: CASSEQGAHEQYF. DNA of the CDR3: TGCGCCAGCAGTGAGCAGGGGGCCCACGAGCAGTACTTC.

The chain has TRBV25-1 and TRBJ1-4; D may be TRBD1 (5 bases). V dropped 6 bases and J dropped 2 bases, with 13 bases sitting between them. The germline gives CDR1 MGHDK, CDR2 SYGVNS. This CDR3 spans 15 amino acids. In nucleotides, the CDR3 is TGTGCCAGCAGCCCCACCCCAGGGACTAATGAAAAACTGTTTTTT. Its translation: CASSPTPGTNEKLFF.

The CDR3 coding sequence is TGTGCCAGCAGCCCACAGGGTTCCACTTTCTACAATGAGCAGTTCTTC. It encodes CASSPQGSTFYNEQFF. The chain uses TRBV7-2 and TRBJ2-1, with D tentatively TRBD1 (6 bases). V lost 5 bases, J lost 3 bases, and 17 bases lay in between. The CDR3 covers 16 residues. Germline loops: CDR1 SGHTA, CDR2 FQGNSA.

Concerning this clone: At one boundary the junction diverges from the germline segment, which might be a read error. The CDR3 spells CSSSHILAGGLPSYNEQFF. The CDR3 DNA reads TGTTCCAGCAGCCATATACTAGCGGGAGGGCTACCCTCCTACAATGAGCAGTTCTTC. The chain employs TRBV7-9 and TRBJ2-1; 13 nucleotides align to TRBD2. The CDR3 sequence is 19 residues long. Germline lookup yields CDR1 SEHNR and CDR2 FQNEAQ (reference sequence). Full variable domain (remainder filled in from reference TRBV7-9 and TRBJ2-1): DTGVSQNPRHKITKRGQNVTFRCDPISEHNRLYWYRQTLGQGPEFLTYFQNEAQLEKSRLLSDRFSAERPKGSFSTLEIQRTEQGDSAMYLCSSSHILAGGLPSYNEQFFGPGTRLTVL.

The rearrangement joins TRBV4-1 to TRBJ1-1; weak D call: TRBD1 (6 bases). This CDR3 has 17 residues. Trimming cost V 2 bases and J 1 base, with 17 bases left between them. Germline V CDR1 and CDR2: MGHRA, YSYEKL. For the CDR3, the DNA is TGCGCCAGCAGCCAACCCTCGGGGGGACACCAGAACACTGAAGCTTTCTTT. Residues: CASSQPSGGHQNTEAFF.